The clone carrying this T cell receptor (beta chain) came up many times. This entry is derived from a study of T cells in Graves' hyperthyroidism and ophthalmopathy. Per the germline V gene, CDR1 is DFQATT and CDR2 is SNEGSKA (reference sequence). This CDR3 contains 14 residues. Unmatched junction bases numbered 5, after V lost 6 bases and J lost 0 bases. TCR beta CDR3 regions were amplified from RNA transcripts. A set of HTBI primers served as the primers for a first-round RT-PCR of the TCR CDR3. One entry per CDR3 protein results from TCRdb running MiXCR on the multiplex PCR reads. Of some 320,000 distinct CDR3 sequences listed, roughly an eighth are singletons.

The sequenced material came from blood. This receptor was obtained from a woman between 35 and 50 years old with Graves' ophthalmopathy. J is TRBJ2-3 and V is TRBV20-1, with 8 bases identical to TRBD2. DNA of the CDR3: TGCAGTGCAATACGGGGGGGTAGCACAGATACGCAGTATTTT. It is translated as CSAIRGGSTDTQYF.